Listed here are 24 T cell receptor beta chains from one sample, sequenced in a study of T cells after yellow fever vaccination. Each CDR3 protein gets one entry after TCRdb re-called the 5' RACE reads with MiXCR. The sample has some 240,000 distinct CDR3 sequences; about 3.7% are singletons. The specimen comprised PBMCs, sampled 15 days after the yellow fever booster vaccination. These receptors were taken from a man aged 18 to 29 who received the YFV17D yellow fever vaccine.

This clonotype came up many times. CDR3 residues: CASSLGTDVDTQYF. Here the CDR3 DNA reads TGCGCCAGCAGCTTGGGGACAGACGTAGATACGCAGTATTTT. The J gene is TRBJ2-3, the V gene TRBV5-1; perhaps TRBD1 as D (6 bases). V dropped 0 bases and J dropped 5 bases, with 10 bases sitting between them. Germline V gives CDR1 SGHRS, CDR2 YFSETQ. CDR3 length: 14 amino acids.

This clonotype appeared many times. The chain carries TRBV6-2 or TRBV6-3 and TRBJ2-1, with 9 positions matching TRBD2. Germline-derived CDR1 and CDR2 are MNHEY and SVGEGT. Losses at the gene ends were 5 bases for V and 6 bases for J; bases not matched to a gene: 8. The CDR3 sequence is 15 residues long. CDR3 sequence reads: CASSPPGTSTNEQFF. The CDR3 DNA follows: TGTGCCAGCAGTCCCCCCGGGACTAGCACCAATGAGCAGTTCTTC.

The gene calls are TRBV18 and TRBJ2-1; no clear D gene. Germline values: CDR1 KGHSH, CDR2 LQKENI. The CDR3 runs 11 residues. V lost 3 bases to trimming and J lost 7 bases, with 4 bases between them. The CDR3 DNA follows: TGTGCCAGCTCACCCGAGAATGAGCAGTTCTTC. Translation: CASSPENEQFF.

This clonotype was detected many times. The genes are TRBV10-3 and TRBJ2-5, with 10 positions matching TRBD2. Germline V gene data show CDR1 as ENHRY and CDR2 as SYGVKD. There are 15 residues in the CDR3. V dropped 2 bases and J dropped 7; count of bases not matched to a gene: 7. The CDR3 loop is CAISETSGNQGTQYF. CDR3 DNA: TGTGCCATCAGTGAGACTAGCGGGAACCAGGGGACCCAGTACTTC.

This clonotype came up many times. The V and J genes are TRBV5-6 and TRBJ1-6, with unresolved D. Germline CDR1 SGHDT, CDR2 YYEEEE. This CDR3 is built from 15 residues. V was shortened by 1 base and J by 9 bases, with 14 bases between the two germline ends. CDR3 in DNA: TGTGCCAGCAGCTTGTGGGGTGCCCCCCGTTCACCCCTCCACTTT. Its protein product is CASSLWGAPRSPLHF. Full variable domain (missing parts from reference TRBV5-6 and TRBJ1-6): DAGVTQSPTHLIKTRGQQVTLRCSPKSGHDTVSWYQQALGQGPQFIFQYYEEEERQRGNFPDRFSGHQFPNYSSELNVNALLLGDSALYLCASSLWGAPRSPLHFGNGTRLTVT.

This clonotype was counted many times. This chain links TRBV20-1 with TRBJ2-2; 8 bases align to TRBD2. CDR3 length: 16 residues. In germline, CDR1 is DFQATT, CDR2 SNEGSKA (reference sequence). V trimming: 5 bases; J trimming: 7 bases; junction bases outside the gene matches: 15. This CDR3 reads CSAPLRGGGYGGELFF. The CDR3 DNA sequence: TGCAGTGCTCCACTCCGGGGGGGTGGTTATGGCGGGGAGCTGTTTTTT.

This clonotype has a count of ten or more. V gene TRBV7-6 combines with J gene TRBJ2-5, with D uncertain. CDR1 and CDR2 (germline): SGHVS, FNYEAQ. Trimming shortened V by 5 bases and J by 0 bases, and 4 bases separated the two germline ends. The CDR3 loop spans 12 amino acids. Written as DNA, the CDR3 is TGTGCCAGCAGCCTCAACCAAGAGACCCAGTACTTC. Protein: CASSLNQETQYF.

Ten or more counts support this clonotype. The chain carries TRBV7-9 and TRBJ2-3; no definite D call. CDR1 and CDR2 (germline): SEHNR, FQNEAQ (reference sequence). There are 15 residues in the CDR3. V lost 1 base to trimming and J lost 2 bases, with 10 bases between them. The CDR3 coding sequence is TGTGCCAGCAGCTTAGAGGGCAGATCCACAGATACGCAGTATTTT. It codes for CASSLEGRSTDTQYF.

At least ten counts were recorded for this clonotype. The rearrangement joins TRBV7-9 to TRBJ1-1; D remains unclear. V lost 3 bases to trimming and J lost 4 bases, with 9 bases between them. CDR3 length: 13 amino acids. Germline CDR1 and CDR2: SEHNR and FQNEAQ (reference sequence). The CDR3 loop is CASSFRTATEAFF. In DNA, the CDR3 is TGTGCCAGCAGCTTTAGAACAGCCACTGAAGCTTTCTTT.

The chain has TRBV5-1 and TRBJ2-1, with D tentatively TRBD1 (5 bases). Germline V lookup: CDR1 SGHRS, CDR2 YFSETQ. The CDR3 runs 16 residues. Trimming cost V 4 bases and J 4 bases, with 18 bases left between them. This CDR3 is CASSQISVRQYNEQFF. Here the CDR3 DNA reads TGCGCCAGCAGCCAAATATCGGTGCGACAGTACAATGAGCAGTTCTTC.

This clonotype was seen repeatedly, ten times or more. This rearrangement joins TRBV5-6 to TRBJ2-3, with D unresolved. Germline V gene lookup returns CDR1 SGHDT and CDR2 YYEEEE. V lost 0 bases and J lost 6, with 14 bases in between. The CDR3 runs 15 residues. The CDR3 DNA is TGTGCCAGCAGCTTGGTAGGACCCCTCAGGGATACGCAGTATTTT. Amino acids: CASSLVGPLRDTQYF.

There are many counts of this clonotype. The rearrangement uses TRBV9 and TRBJ2-7, with D possibly matching TRBD1 (7 bases). The CDR3 totals 16 residues. Germline loops: CDR1 SGDLS, CDR2 YYNGEE. V dropped 1 base and J dropped 5 bases, with 19 bases sitting between them. The CDR3 is CASSVRFGQGGDEQYF. For the CDR3, the DNA is TGTGCCAGCAGCGTAAGGTTCGGGCAGGGGGGAGACGAGCAGTACTTC.

This clonotype came up many times. The chain is built from TRBV5-1 and TRBJ2-1; the D gene is possibly TRBD1 (6 bases). CDR3 length: 14 residues. Germline values: CDR1 SGHRS, CDR2 YFSETQ. V lost 0 bases and J lost 4, with 8 bases in between. The DNA of the CDR3 is TGCGCCAGCAGCTTGGGGCAGGGGTACAATGAGCAGTTCTTC. Encoded protein: CASSLGQGYNEQFF.

There are many counts of this clonotype. V and J are TRBV12-3 or TRBV12-4 and TRBJ1-4; D unclear. This CDR3 region has 14 residues. V shed 5 bases and J shed 8 bases, with 15 bases lying between them. CDR3 residues: CASSIRNSGEKLFF. The CDR3 coding sequence is TGTGCCAGCAGTATCCGGAACTCTGGGGAAAAACTGTTTTTT.

There are many counts of this clonotype. The V call is TRBV7-9, the J call TRBJ1-2, with unresolved D. Between the trimmed V and J ends, which lost 5 bases and 4 bases, there was a span of 14 bases. The CDR3 sequence is 14 residues long. Germline CDR1 reads SEHNR; CDR2 reads FQNEAQ (reference sequence). CDR3 sequence reads: CASSLRSTVYGYTF. CDR3 nucleotides: TGTGCCAGCAGCCTACGAAGCACGGTCTATGGCTACACCTTC.

This clonotype was counted at least ten times. V and J are TRBV7-2 and TRBJ2-1; a possible D gene is TRBD1 (5 bases). The CDR3 covers 11 residues. Germline CDR1 SGHTA, CDR2 FQGNSA. Trimming shortened V by 7 bases and J by 6 bases, and 7 bases separated the two germline ends. DNA of the CDR3: TGTGCCAGCACAGGGTTCAATGAGCAGTTCTTC. Amino acid sequence: CASTGFNEQFF.

Many counts were recorded for this clonotype. V gene TRBV18 combines with J gene TRBJ1-2, with a weak D call TRBD1 (5 bases). Trimming cost V 6 bases and J 6 bases, with 20 bases left between them. The length of the CDR3 is 15 residues. Per germline, CDR1 KGHSH and CDR2 LQKENI. CDR3 nucleotide sequence: TGTGCCAGCTCCCTTTACGGCGGCAGGGAAGATGGCTACACCTTC. It codes for CASSLYGGREDGYTF. Full variable domain (rest looked up from reference TRBV18 and TRBJ1-2): NAGVMQNPRHLVRRRGQEARLRCSPMKGHSHVYWYRQLPEEGLKFMVYLQKENIIDESGMPKERFSAEFPKEGPSILRIQQVVRGDSAAYFCASSLYGGREDGYTFGSGTRLTVV.

This clonotype was counted between two and nine times. The CDR3 sequence: CASSFLSGLNNEQFF. CDR3 sequence (DNA): TGCGCCAGCAGCTTCCTTTCCGGCCTGAACAATGAGCAGTTCTTC. The rearrangement joins TRBV5-1 to TRBJ2-1; no firm D call. Trimming removed 2 bases from V and 5 bases from J, with 14 bases in between. CDR1 and CDR2 (germline): SGHRS, YFSETQ. The CDR3 consists of 15 residues.

This clonotype has a count of ten or more. The chain is built from TRBV6-1 and TRBJ2-5; TRBD2 aligns across 7 bases. The CDR3 is 13 residues long. The V and J ends lost 6 bases and 8 bases, in that order; junction bases with no gene match: 9. Looked up from germline, CDR1 is MNHNS and CDR2 is SASEGT. CDR3 in amino acids: CASSGGQRGTQYF. The CDR3 DNA reads as TGTGCCAGCAGCGGCGGTCAGCGGGGAACCCAGTACTTC.

The sample holds a few counts of this clonotype. The chain links TRBV19 to TRBJ1-2, with TRBD1 matching over 10 bases. The junction had 6 bases not matched to a gene; V was cut back by 7 bases and J by 4 bases. Germline CDR1 and CDR2: LNHDA and SQIVND (reference sequence). This CDR3 comprises 14 residues. The CDR3 DNA is TGTGCCAGTACCAGGACAGGGGGAAGCTATGGCTACACCTTC. Its protein is CASTRTGGSYGYTF.

This clonotype has a count of ten or more. This chain uses TRBV4-1 with TRBJ1-2; D not certain. Germline V lookup: CDR1 MGHRA, CDR2 YSYEKL. V was pared by 3 bases and J by 3 bases, with 5 bases between. The CDR3 runs 12 residues. The chain's CDR3 is CASSHPDYGYTF. CDR3 DNA sequence: TGCGCCAGCAGCCATCCAGACTATGGCTACACCTTC.

The table lists this clonotype with many counts. The chain links TRBV7-2 to TRBJ2-7, with D possibly matching TRBD1 (5 bases). The germline V gene has CDR1 SGHTA and CDR2 FQGNSA. Trimming left V 5 bases short and J 1 base short, with 15 bases between. There are 15 residues in the CDR3. CDR3 sequence: CASSRQGVASYEQYV. DNA for the CDR3: TGTGCCAGCAGCCGGCAGGGTGTAGCATCCTACGAGCAGTACGTC.

This clonotype turned up a few times. The rearrangement uses TRBV7-3 and TRBJ1-1, with D possibly matching TRBD1 (5 bases). The CDR3 sequence is 13 residues long. Germline loops: CDR1 SGHTA, CDR2 FQGTGA. Trimming removed 4 bases from V and 9 bases from J, with 15 bases in between. CDR3 sequence reads: CASSSYEGTQAFF. The DNA of the CDR3 is TGTGCCAGCAGCTCGTATGAGGGGACCCAAGCTTTCTTT.

This clonotype was seen ten or more times. The V and J genes are TRBV7-9 and TRBJ2-5; a weak D match, TRBD2 (6 bases). V lost 5 bases and J 2 bases, leaving 15 bases between the germline ends. The germline CDR1 and CDR2 sequences are SEHNR and FQNEAQ (reference sequence). The CDR3 sequence is 15 residues long. The CDR3 loop reads CASSPPLAGQETQYF. The CDR3 region has the DNA TGTGCCAGCAGCCCACCCCTGGCGGGACAAGAGACCCAGTACTTC.